A selection of T cell receptor beta chains follows, all from one sample in a study of shared clonotypes between healthy human individuals. The assay was immunoSEQ multiplex PCR, and TCRdb's table has in-frame clones only and misses some. The sample consists of about 1 million clones, under 80% of them appearing once. Sequenced material: memory CD4+ T cells sorted from blood. These receptors were taken from a man aged 18 to 30 in good health. Both conserved end residues are part of each CDR3. Each record gives: V gene, D gene, clone size, J gene, CDR3 DNA, CDR3 protein. The D gene is left open where the match is weak. Size tells how often a clone was seen (once, few, many) or the class of an expanded clone, and some rows leave it out.

>TRBV10-2|TRBD2|.|TRBJ2-5
TGCGCCAGCAGGCGGACTAGGGAGGGCGAGACCCAGTACTTC
CASRRTREGETQYF
>TRBV9|TRBD1|.|TRBJ2-5
TGTGCCAGCAGCGTAGATTTGGGTAGACAGGGGAAAGAGACCCAGTACTTC
CASSVDLGRQGKETQYF
>TRBV28|.|.|TRBJ2-7
TGTGCCACCAGCAATCTCTACGAGCAGTACTTC
CATSNLYEQYF
>TRBV15|.|few|TRBJ1-3
TGTGCCACCAGCAGCTCGATACAGGGAGGGTTTGGTGGAAACACCATATATTTT
CATSSSIQGGFGGNTIYF
>TRBV10-3|.|.|TRBJ1-1
TGTGCCATCAGTGACCTGGGAGGGGGGGGCACTGAAGCTTTCTTT
CAISDLGGGGTEAFF
>TRBV18|.|.|TRBJ2-1
TGTGCCAGCTCACCCCTGTCCTACAATGAGCAGTTCTTC
CASSPLSYNEQFF
>TRBV6-5|.|.|TRBJ2-7
TGTGCCAGCAGATCCTCAACCTACGAGCAGTACTTC
CASRSSTYEQYF
>TRBV6-5|TRBD2|.|TRBJ2-7
TGTGCCAGCAGTTACTCACCAGCGGGGCTTCCCTACGAGCAGTACTTC
CASSYSPAGLPYEQYF
>TRBV5-1|TRBD1|.|TRBJ1-1
TGCGCCAGCAGCAACCCGGGACAGGGGTACCAAGCTTTCTTT
CASSNPGQGYQAFF
>TRBV6-6|.|few|TRBJ1-6
TGTGCCAGCAGTTCCTTGGGGGGGCAGAATTCACCCCTCCACTTT
CASSSLGGQNSPLHF
>TRBV6-1|.|.|TRBJ2-3
TGTGCCAGCACCCGAAGGGTGCTGGGCACAGATACGCAGTATTTT
CASTRRVLGTDTQYF
>TRBV9|TRBD1|.|TRBJ1-4
TGTGCCAGCAGTAAGCAAGGGGGCATTAATGAAAAACTGTTTTTT
CASSKQGGINEKLFF
>TRBV10-3|TRBD2|.|TRBJ2-2
TGTGCCATCAGTGTGGGGGGGATTAACACCGGGGAGCTGTTTTTT
CAISVGGINTGELFF
>TRBV28|.|.|TRBJ1-1
TGTGCCAGCAATGAGGGGAAAATCACTGAAGCTTTCTTT
CASNEGKITEAFF
>TRBV19|.|.|TRBJ2-2
TGTGCCAGTAGTATTTTATTCAGGTCGAACACCGGGGAGCTGTTTTTT
CASSILFRSNTGELFF